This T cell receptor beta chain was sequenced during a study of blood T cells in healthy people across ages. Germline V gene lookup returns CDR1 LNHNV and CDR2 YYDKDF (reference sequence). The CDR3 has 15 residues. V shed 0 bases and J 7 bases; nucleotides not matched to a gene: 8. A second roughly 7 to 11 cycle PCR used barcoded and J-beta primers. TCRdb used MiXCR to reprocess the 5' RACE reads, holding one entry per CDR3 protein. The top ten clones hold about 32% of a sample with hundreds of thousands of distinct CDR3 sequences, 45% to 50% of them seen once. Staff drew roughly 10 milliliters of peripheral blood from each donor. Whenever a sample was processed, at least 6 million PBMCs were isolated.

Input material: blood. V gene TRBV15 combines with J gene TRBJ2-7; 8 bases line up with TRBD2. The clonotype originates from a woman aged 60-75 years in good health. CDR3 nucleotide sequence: TGTGCCACCAGCAGAGATCCAGCGGGAGAAGGGGAGCAGTACTTC. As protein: CATSRDPAGEGEQYF.